This TCR beta chain was profiled in a study of blood T cell repertoires in COVID-19. Method: immunoSEQ multiplex PCR; TCRdb's copy keeps in-frame clones and lacks some. The table lists over 150,000 clones, approximately 82% of them singletons. V lost 1 base, J lost 9 bases, and 1 base stayed unmatched. The CDR3 is 15 amino acids. Looked up from germline, CDR1 is SEHNR and CDR2 is FQNEAQ (reference sequence). The chain couples TRBV7-9 to TRBJ2-1; TRBD2 matches at 15 bases. This TCR derives from a woman older than 75 with active or convalescent COVID-19. The sequencing sample was made of peripheral blood. This chain's CDR3 is CASSLEGLAGGEQFF. The CDR3 DNA is TGTGCCAGCAGCTTAGAGGGACTAGCGGGGGGTGAGCAGTTCTTC.